This TCR beta chain was recorded in a study of T cell changes during pregnancy in multiple sclerosis. The CDR3 has 14 residues. The J segment lost 2 bases and the V segment lost 6 bases, leaving 5 bases of the junction unmatched. CDR1 ENHRY and CDR2 SYGVKD come from the germline V gene. Generated by immunoSEQ multiplex PCR, the TCRdb table keeps only in-frame clones and is missing some. The data hold 15,000 or so clones, with 84% observed a single time. This sequence joins TRBV10-3 and TRBJ1-2; 8 bases are a match to TRBD1. The sequence was collected from a female donor in good health, enrolled as a control in a pregnancy study. The source material was CD8+ T cells from peripheral blood mononuclear cells, sampled in the second trimester of pregnancy. CDR3 residues: CAIRADRVNYGYTF. CDR3 in DNA: TGTGCCATCAGGGCGGACAGGGTAAACTATGGCTACACCTTC.